Here is one T cell receptor (beta chain) with its context. Its antigen is currently unknown. TCRdb processed the multiplex PCR reads anew with MiXCR; each CDR3 protein has one entry. The sample has roughly 15,000 distinct CDR3 sequences; roughly 50% are singletons. The data derive from a study of breast tumors, draining lymph nodes, adjacent tissues. Trimming took off 7 bases at V and 4 bases at J, with 21 bases between the two ends. The germline CDR1 and CDR2 sequences are SGHTA and FQGNSA. The CDR3 contains 16 residues. Study-level points and caveats: Tumor and nontumor repertoires were significantly more similar in luminal-like than in basal-like breast cancer. The data were judged consistent with most tumor T cells coming from lymph node and expanding in tumor. Tumor TCR diversity was below lymph nodes but above nontumor tissue. Data only fit, rather than demonstrated, lymph node origin of most tumor T cells.

This TCR was sampled from a female donor with breast cancer. Some clones in this sample may be carry-over from other donors' samples. Specimen: tumor-adjacent breast tissue. V usage is TRBV7-2 and J usage is TRBJ2-3; D is unclear. In DNA form, the CDR3 reads TGTGCCAGCACCCCATCTCCGAGCCATAAACCAGATACGCAGTATTTT. As protein: CASTPSPSHKPDTQYF.